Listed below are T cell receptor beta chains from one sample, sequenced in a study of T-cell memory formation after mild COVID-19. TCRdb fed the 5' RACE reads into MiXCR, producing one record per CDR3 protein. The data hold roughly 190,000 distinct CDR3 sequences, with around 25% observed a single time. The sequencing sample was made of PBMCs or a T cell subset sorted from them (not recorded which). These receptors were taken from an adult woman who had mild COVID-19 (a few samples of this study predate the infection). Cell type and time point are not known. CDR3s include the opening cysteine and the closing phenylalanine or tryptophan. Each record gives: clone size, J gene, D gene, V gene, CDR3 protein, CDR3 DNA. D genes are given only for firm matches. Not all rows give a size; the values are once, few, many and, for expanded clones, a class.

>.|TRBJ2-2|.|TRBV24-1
CATSDPTDAGNTGELFF
TGTGCCACCAGTGATCCGACGGACGCGGGGAACACCGGGGAGCTGTTTTTT
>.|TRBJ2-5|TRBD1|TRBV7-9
CASSAPGQGDGETQYF
TGTGCCAGCAGCGCCCCGGGACAGGGGGATGGCGAGACCCAGTACTTC
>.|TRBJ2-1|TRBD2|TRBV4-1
CASSQIGLAGQKRIYNEQFF
TGCGCCAGCAGCCAAATAGGACTAGCGGGGCAAAAACGCATCTACAATGAGCAGTTCTTC
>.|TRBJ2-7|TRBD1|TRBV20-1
CSARSPTGIYEQYF
TGCAGTGCTAGATCGCCGACAGGGATCTACGAGCAGTACTTC
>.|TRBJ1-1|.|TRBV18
CASSPRRTEAFF
TGTGCCAGCTCACCACGAAGGACTGAAGCTTTCTTT
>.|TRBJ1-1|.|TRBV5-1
CASSLAGRGDTEAFF
TGCGCCAGCAGCTTGGCCGGCAGGGGAGACACTGAAGCTTTCTTT
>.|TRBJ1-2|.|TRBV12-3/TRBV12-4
CASSVQGGYGYTF
TGTGCCAGCAGTGTACAGGGAGGCTATGGCTACACCTTC
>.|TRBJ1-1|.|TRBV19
CASSISRGTEAFF
TGTGCCAGTAGTATCTCGAGGGGCACTGAAGCTTTCTTT
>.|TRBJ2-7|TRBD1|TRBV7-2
CASSPWTGSSYEQYF
TGTGCCAGCAGCCCATGGACAGGGAGTTCCTACGAGCAGTACTTC
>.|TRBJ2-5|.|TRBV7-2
CASSPRAGTETQYF
TGTGCCAGCAGCCCACGGGCGGGGACAGAGACCCAGTACTTC
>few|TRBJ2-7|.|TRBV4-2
CASSQETEAYEQYF
TGTGCCAGCAGCCAAGAGACAGAAGCCTACGAGCAGTACTTC
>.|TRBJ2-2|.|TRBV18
CASSPTVATGELFF
TGTGCCAGCTCACCTACCGTCGCGACCGGGGAGCTGTTTTTT
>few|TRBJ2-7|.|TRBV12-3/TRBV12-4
CASSNSGTTPYEQYF
TGTGCCAGCAGCAACTCCGGGACGACCCCCTACGAGCAGTACTTC
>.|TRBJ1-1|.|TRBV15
CATSRVPQTEGTEAFF
TGTGCCACCAGCAGAGTCCCCCAGACGGAGGGCACTGAAGCTTTCTTT
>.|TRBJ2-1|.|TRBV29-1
CSVDRGATYNEQFF
TGCAGCGTTGACCGGGGGGCTACCTACAATGAGCAGTTCTTC
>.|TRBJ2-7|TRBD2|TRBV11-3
CASSFTSGRAHGQYF
TGTGCCAGCAGCTTTACTAGCGGGAGGGCCCACGGGCAGTACTTC
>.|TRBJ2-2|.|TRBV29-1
CSVEAGGAGELFF
TGCAGCGTTGAAGCAGGAGGGGCCGGGGAGCTGTTTTTT
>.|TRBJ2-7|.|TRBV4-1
CASSPYGGSYEQYF
TGCGCCAGCAGCCCCTACGGGGGCTCCTACGAGCAGTACTTC
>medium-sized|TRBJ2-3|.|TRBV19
CASSSLREYPTDTQYF
TGTGCCAGCAGTTCGTTGAGGGAGTACCCCACAGATACGCAGTATTTT
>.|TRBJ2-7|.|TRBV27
CASSLSHAEFYEQYF
TGTGCCAGCAGTTTATCCCATGCGGAGTTCTACGAGCAGTACTTC
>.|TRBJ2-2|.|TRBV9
CASSVDYSNTGELFF
TGTGCCAGCAGCGTAGACTATTCGAACACCGGGGAGCTGTTTTTT
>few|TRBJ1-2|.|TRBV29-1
CSAPDSLVNYGYTF
TGCAGCGCCCCCGACAGCCTAGTAAACTATGGCTACACCTTC
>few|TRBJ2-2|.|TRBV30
CAWSVGQVHTGELFF
TGTGCCTGGAGTGTCGGCCAGGTGCACACCGGGGAGCTGTTTTTT
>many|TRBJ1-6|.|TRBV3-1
CASSHDSNSPLHF
TGTGCCAGCAGCCACGACAGTAATTCACCCCTCCACTTT
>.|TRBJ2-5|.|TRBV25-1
CASSETIGRGQETQYF
TGTGCCAGCAGTGAAACAATAGGAAGAGGGCAAGAGACCCAGTACTTC
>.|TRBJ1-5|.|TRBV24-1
CATSDRPQGGSNQPQHF
TGTGCCACCAGTGATCGGCCACAGGGCGGGAGCAATCAGCCCCAGCATTTT
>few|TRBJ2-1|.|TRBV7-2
CASSLVGISYNEQFF
TGTGCCAGCAGCTTAGTAGGTATTTCCTACAATGAGCAGTTCTTC
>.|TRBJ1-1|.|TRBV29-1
CSVEDPQGWYTEAFF
TGCAGCGTTGAAGATCCCCAGGGTTGGTACACTGAAGCTTTCTTT
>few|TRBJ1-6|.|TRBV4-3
CASSPEGFSYNSPLHF
TGCGCCAGCAGCCCGGAGGGATTCTCCTATAATTCACCCCTCCACTTT
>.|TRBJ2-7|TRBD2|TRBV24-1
CATILWTSGSSYYEQYF
TGTGCCACCATCCTATGGACTAGCGGGAGTTCGTACTACGAGCAGTACTTC
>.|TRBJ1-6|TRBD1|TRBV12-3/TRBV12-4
CASTPRQGNSPLHF
TGTGCCAGCACCCCTCGACAGGGAAATTCACCCCTCCACTTT
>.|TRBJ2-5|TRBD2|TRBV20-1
CSAKIIPGLAGGTEETQYF
TGCAGTGCTAAAATCATTCCGGGACTAGCGGGAGGGACTGAGGAGACCCAGTACTTC
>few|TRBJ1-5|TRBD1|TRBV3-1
CASSQRTGYYPQHF
TGTGCCAGCAGCCAACGGACAGGGTATTATCCCCAGCATTTT
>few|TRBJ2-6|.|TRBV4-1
CASSGGGRSSGANVLTF
TGCGCCAGCAGCGGAGGGGGCCGGAGCTCTGGGGCCAACGTCCTGACTTTC
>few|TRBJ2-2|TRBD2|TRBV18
CASSPRSRTSANTGELFF
TGTGCCAGCTCACCGAGAAGTAGGACTAGCGCGAACACCGGGGAGCTGTTTTTT
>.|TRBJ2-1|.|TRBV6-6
CASSYSNLADEQFF
TGTGCCAGCAGTTACTCGAACCTAGCCGATGAGCAGTTCTTC